The 18 T cell receptor beta chains below all came from one sample that was sequenced in a study of T cells in Graves' hyperthyroidism and ophthalmopathy (dated by TCRdb to the late 2010s). Libraries were constructed by multiplex PCR. Reads for this sample came from an Illumina HiSeq 2000. The TCR beta CDR3 regions were amplified from RNA transcripts. A first-round RT-PCR of the TCR CDR3 used the HTBI primer set with the Qiagen OneStep RT-PCR kit. TCRdb applied fastp at Q25 and MiXCR to the public reads, then kept only in-frame beta chains. Every distinct CDR3 protein forms one entry, paired with its most common genes and DNA. This sample comprises approximately 530,000 distinct CDR3 sequences, 15% to 20% of them detected only once. 45% to 50% of the sample belongs to the ten largest clones. The sample consisted of blood. These TCRs come from a man in his forties with Graves' ophthalmopathy.

The J gene is TRBJ1-6, the V gene TRBV3-1; D is undetermined. Trimming stripped 1 base from V and 8 bases from J, with 6 bases between. The CDR3 has 13 residues. The germline V gene has CDR1 LGHDT and CDR2 YNNKEL (reference sequence). The CDR3 here is CASSQVSDSPLHF. The CDR3 region has the DNA TGTGCCAGCAGCCAAGTATCGGATTCACCCCTCCACTTT. Full variable domain (rest looked up from reference TRBV3-1 and TRBJ1-6): DTAVSQTPKYLVTQMGNDKSIKCEQNLGHDTMYWYKQDSKKFLKIMFSYNNKELIINETVPNRFSPKSPDKAHLNLHINSLELGDSAVYFCASSQVSDSPLHFGNGTRLTVT.

Worth noting for this clonotype: A read error may be the cause here, since a much bigger clone is one base away. V and J are TRBV20-1 and TRBJ2-1, with D tentatively TRBD2 (6 bases). CDR3 size: 13 residues. Trimming took 7 bases from V and 8 from J, leaving 18 bases between them. Germline CDR1 and CDR2: DFQATT and SNEGSKA (reference sequence). The DNA for the CDR3 is TGCAGTGAGGGGTCGTGGAGGGATTATGAGCAGTTCTTC. This translates into CSEGSWRDYEQFF.

This clonotype was picked up many times. This chain links TRBV2 with TRBJ2-1; D unclear. CDR1 and CDR2 (germline): SNHLY, FYNNEI. This CDR3 is built from 10 residues. V was pared by 7 bases and J by 7 bases, with 5 bases between. The CDR3 spells CASTGNEQFF. CDR3 coding DNA: TGTGCCAGCACTGGGAATGAGCAGTTCTTC.

This clonotype was counted at least ten times. The chain combines TRBV6-1 with TRBJ1-1; 8 nucleotides line up with TRBD1. Trimming took 6 bases from V and 6 from J; bases not matched to a gene: 12. The length of the CDR3 is 15 residues. CDR1 and CDR2 (germline): MNHNS, SASEGT. The CDR3 bases are TGTGCCAGCAGCCTTGGGACAGGAGGAAGGTCTGAAGCTTTCTTT. Its protein is CASSLGTGGRSEAFF.

This clonotype was seen many times. The chain carries TRBV7-3 and TRBJ2-1; 15 bases are a match to TRBD2. Per germline, CDR1 SGHTA and CDR2 FQGTGA. The ends lost 0 bases at V and 6 bases at J; junction bases unmatched: 3. The CDR3 runs 17 residues. CDR3 loop: CASSLTPGLAGGNEQFF. For the CDR3, the DNA is TGTGCCAGCAGCTTAACTCCGGGACTAGCGGGAGGCAATGAGCAGTTCTTC.

This chain's CDR3 is CASSLRPAYSNQPQHF. The CDR3 bases are TGTGCCAGCAGCTTGCGTCCCGCTTATAGCAATCAGCCCCAGCATTTT. The chain uses TRBV7-2 and TRBJ1-5; D is unclear. The CDR3 runs 16 residues. Trimming stripped 3 bases from V and 0 bases from J, with 12 bases between. Germline V gene lookup returns CDR1 SGHTA and CDR2 FQGNSA.

This clonotype was seen a single time. The J gene is TRBJ2-7, the V gene TRBV11-2; 9 positions match TRBD1. Germline V gives CDR1 SGHAT, CDR2 FQNNGV. Trimming at V came to 3 bases and at J to 7 bases, leaving 7 bases not matched to a gene. CDR3 size: 14 residues. This CDR3 is CASSFGTGQKEQYF. Written as DNA, the CDR3 is TGTGCCAGCAGCTTCGGGACAGGGCAAAAAGAGCAGTACTTC.

In DNA, the CDR3 is TGTGCCAGCAGCTTAGAGGGGACAGGACCCTACAATGAGCAGTTCTTC. This gives the protein CASSLEGTGPYNEQFF. The J gene is TRBJ2-1, the V gene TRBV7-9; TRBD1 matches 8 bases. With 1 base clipped from V and 2 bases from J, the junction kept 4 bases outside the gene matches. The CDR3 contains 16 residues. Germline loops: CDR1 SEHNR, CDR2 FQNEAQ (reference sequence).

The chain has TRBV7-2 and TRBJ2-5; D is perhaps TRBD1 (5 bases). Germline V gene lookup returns CDR1 SGHTA and CDR2 FQGNSA. Trimming pared 4 bases from V and 4 bases from J, leaving 13 bases between. The CDR3 extends over 14 amino acids. Here the CDR3 reads CASSSSGFGETQYF. In DNA, the CDR3 is TGTGCCAGCAGCTCATCAGGGTTCGGAGAGACCCAGTACTTC.

This clonotype was recorded many times. The chain couples TRBV27 to TRBJ2-7; no definite D call. Trimming left V 3 bases short and J 3 bases short, with 9 bases between. The CDR3 contains 13 residues. Germline V gene lookup returns CDR1 MNHEY and CDR2 SMNVEV (reference sequence). CDR3 bases: TGTGCCAGCAGTTTCCCCCCCTACTACGAGCAGTACTTC. Amino acids: CASSFPPYYEQYF.

The CDR3 spells CASSSQAVNEKLFF. The DNA of the CDR3 is TGTGCCAGCAGTTCACAGGCCGTTAATGAAAAACTGTTTTTT. The V call is TRBV27, the J call TRBJ1-4; TRBD1 might be the D (5 bases). Germline V gene data show CDR1 as MNHEY and CDR2 as SMNVEV (reference sequence). Trimming took off 4 bases at V and 4 bases at J, with 10 bases between the two ends. CDR3 length equals 14 residues.

The V call is TRBV30, the J call TRBJ1-2; D call uncertain. This CDR3 region has 14 residues. Germline V gene lookup returns CDR1 GTSNPN and CDR2 SVGIG (reference sequence). The DNA of the CDR3 is TGTGGGTTTTTGGCTCTCGAGCGTAACTATGGCTACACCTTC. It specifies CGFLALERNYGYTF.

This clonotype was counted many times. The chain joins TRBV3-1 to TRBJ1-2; 7 nucleotides match TRBD1. The germline V gene encodes CDR1 LGHDT and CDR2 YNNKEL (reference sequence). The CDR3 loop spans 14 amino acids. The V segment lost 0 bases and the J segment 4 bases; nucleotides outside the gene matches: 2. The CDR3 is CASSQEGQLYGYTF. CDR3 coding DNA: TGTGCCAGCAGCCAAGAGGGACAGCTCTATGGCTACACCTTC.

This clonotype came up a few times. The J gene is TRBJ1-5, the V gene TRBV19, with D tentatively TRBD1 (5 bases). CDR1 and CDR2 from the germline V gene are LNHDA and SQIVND (reference sequence). There are 16 residues in the CDR3. V lost 5 bases and J 0 bases, leaving 14 bases between the germline ends. CDR3 coding DNA: TGTGCCAGTAGTTCACTAGGGGATGTTAGCAATCAGCCCCAGCATTTT. Its protein is CASSSLGDVSNQPQHF. Looking up the rest from reference TRBV19 and TRBJ1-5 gives the full variable domain: DGGITQSPKYLFRKEGQNVTLSCEQNLNHDAMYWYRQDPGQGLRLIYYSQIVNDFQKGDIAEGYSVSREKKESFPLTVTSAQKNPTAFYLCASSSLGDVSNQPQHFGDGTRLSIL.

This clonotype was seen a handful of times. The rearrangement uses TRBV20-1 and TRBJ2-2; D gene uncertain. Trimming removed 0 bases at V and 6 bases at J, with 8 bases between. There are 13 residues in the CDR3. The germline CDR1 and CDR2 sequences are DFQATT and SNEGSKA (reference sequence). The DNA for the CDR3 is TGCAGTGCTAGAGATTTTGGGCCCGGGGAGCTGTTTTTT. Protein sequence: CSARDFGPGELFF.

As regards this clonotype: One base away lies a much larger clone, so this may be a sequencing read error. Given the absence of the conserved phenylalanine or tryptophan at the CDR3 end, a read error is likely. V gene TRBV20-1 combines with J gene TRBJ2-5; D is uncertain. Trimming took off 3 bases at V and 5 bases at J, with 16 bases between the two ends. Per the germline V gene, CDR1 is DFQATT and CDR2 is SNEGSKA (reference sequence). CDR3 length: 14 amino acids. DNA for the CDR3: TGCAGTGCTAGGGCTGTTAGTAGGGTGGAGACCCAGTACCTC. Its protein product is CSARAVSRVETQYL.

This clonotype has more than one count but fewer than ten. The chain combines TRBV5-1 with TRBJ2-7; TRBD1 matches 9 bases. This CDR3 is built from 18 residues. Germline values: CDR1 SGHRS, CDR2 YFSETQ. With V trimmed by 0 bases and J by 0 bases, 10 bases remained unmatched. CDR3 sequence reads: CASSLDGTGFRSSYEQYF. CDR3 nucleotides: TGCGCCAGCAGCTTGGATGGGACAGGGTTCCGGAGCTCCTACGAGCAGTACTTC.

This clonotype was found a few times. Just one base apart from a much larger clone, this may be a read error. This chain connects TRBV7-9 to TRBJ2-5, with TRBD2 matching 12 bases. This CDR3 is 16 amino acids long. Germline CDR1 is SEHNR and CDR2 is FQNEAQ (reference sequence). The V and J ends lost 5 bases and 4 bases, in that order; junction bases with no gene match: 8. The CDR3 loop is CASSPASGRAAETQYF. The DNA of the CDR3 is TGTGCCAGCAGCCCGGCTAGCGGGAGGGCCGCAGAGACCCAGTACTTC.